This TCR beta chain was retrieved from a study of T cell responses to AZD1222 COVID-19 vaccine. As for the study in general: Doses given second, at about 4 or about 12 weeks, were pooled.

Broader study findings: When two AZD1222 doses had been given, Spike-specific TCR breadth and depth rose. Dominant at 160-218 and 743-854, vaccine-associated CD4 TCRs also spanned spike. Donors skewed white British and female; clonal diversity was possibly underestimated.

In regard to this clone: What it recognizes is unknown.

The protocol was immunoSEQ multiplex PCR, while the TCRdb copy is restricted to in-frame clones and leaves out a portion. The sample holds 100,000 to 150,000 clones; about nine tenths are singletons and the top ten take approximately 1%. The source of this sequence is an adult in good health. The sample consisted of peripheral blood, taken on day 0 of AZD1222 vaccination.

The CDR3 reads CASSVREVEGTLSYGYTF. CDR3 coding DNA: TGTGCCAGCAGCGTAAGGGAAGTGGAGGGGACATTGTCCTATGGCTACACCTTC. The chain combines TRBV9 with TRBJ1-2; possible D gene TRBD1, 6 bases. V was cut by 1 base and J by 4 bases, with 23 bases left in between. The CDR3 is 18 residues long. CDR1 is SGDLS, CDR2 YYNGEE, per germline.